Below, 30 T cell receptor beta chains from the same sample are listed, as sequenced in a study of blood T cell repertoires in COVID-19. Using immunoSEQ multiplex PCR, the repertoire was profiled, and TCRdb retains in-frame clones only, with some absent. The repertoire holds 250,000 or so clones, with approximately 89% as singletons. The sequencing input was PBMCs or T cells enriched from blood (not recorded which). These receptors all come from a woman aged 40 to 49 who had been exposed to COVID-19.

This rearrangement joins TRBV11-3 to TRBJ2-7; D may be TRBD2 (5 bases). With 1 base removed from V and 4 bases from J, the gap between germline ends came to 11 bases. Per germline, CDR1 SGHNT and CDR2 YENEEA. The CDR3 spans 14 residues. CDR3: CASSLGGLAYEQYF. In DNA form, the CDR3 reads TGTGCCAGCAGCTTAGGCGGACTCGCATACGAGCAGTACTTC.

This rearrangement joins TRBV4-3 to TRBJ1-6; D might be TRBD1 (5 bases). V shed 0 bases and J shed 12 bases, with 15 bases lying between them. CDR1 LGHNA and CDR2 YSLEER come from the germline V gene. The CDR3 contains 15 residues. CDR3 amino acids: CASSQEAGGRGPLHF. Here the CDR3 DNA reads TGCGCCAGCAGCCAAGAGGCGGGGGGTAGGGGACCCCTCCACTTT.

This chain uses TRBV28 with TRBJ2-7; 10 positions match TRBD1. Losses at the gene ends were 6 bases for V and 4 bases for J; bases not matched to a gene: 3. This CDR3 region has 13 residues. Germline CDR1 is MDHEN and CDR2 is SYDVKM. For the CDR3, the DNA is TGTGCCAGCAGAACGGGACAGGGGTACGAGCAGTACGTC. This translates into CASRTGQGYEQYV.

The chain joins TRBV29-1 to TRBJ1-2, with D uncertain. Trimming cost V 5 bases and J 4 bases, with 14 bases left between them. The CDR3 is 13 residues long. Germline V gene sequence: CDR1 SQVTM, CDR2 ANQGSEA. As DNA, the CDR3 is TGCAGCGTTTCCTCCCCCGGCGGCTATGGCTACACCTTC. Residues: CSVSSPGGYGYTF.

The chain recombines TRBV2 with TRBJ2-2; TRBD2 matches at 10 bases. The CDR3 extends over 13 amino acids. Germline V lookup: CDR1 SNHLY, CDR2 FYNNEI. The J segment lost 8 bases and the V segment lost 7 bases, leaving 4 bases of the junction unmatched. CDR3 in amino acids: CASTSSGGGELFF. The CDR3, as DNA: TGTGCCAGCACTTCTAGCGGGGGAGGGGAGCTGTTTTTT.

The chain recombines TRBV4-1 with TRBJ1-5; 9 bases agree with TRBD1. Trimming removed 1 base from V and 4 bases from J; junction bases left unmatched: 2. The germline V gene has CDR1 MGHRA and CDR2 YSYEKL. The CDR3 contains 15 residues. Here the CDR3 reads CASSQGGTGNQPQHF. The CDR3 DNA reads as TGCGCCAGCAGCCAAGGAGGGACAGGGAATCAGCCCCAGCATTTT.

V gene TRBV5-6 combines with J gene TRBJ1-2, with D perhaps TRBD1 (6 bases). CDR3 length: 15 residues. With 4 bases removed from V and 5 bases from J, the gap between germline ends came to 18 bases. Germline loops: CDR1 SGHDT, CDR2 YYEEEE. The CDR3 is CASSTALTGLYGYTF. The CDR3 DNA reads TGTGCCAGCAGCACAGCCTTAACAGGGTTGTATGGCTACACCTTC. Supplemented by reference TRBV5-6 and TRBJ1-2, the full variable domain reads DAGVTQSPTHLIKTRGQQVTLRCSPKSGHDTVSWYQQALGQGPQFIFQYYEEEERQRGNFPDRFSGHQFPNYSSELNVNALLLGDSALYLCASSTALTGLYGYTFGSGTRLTVV.

This chain links TRBV2 with TRBJ1-5; D perhaps matches TRBD1 (5 bases). Trimming removed 0 bases at V and 12 bases at J, with 15 bases between. CDR3 length: 14 residues. Germline-derived CDR1 and CDR2 are SNHLY and FYNNEI. The CDR3 sequence: CASSEALMAQGQHF. In nucleotides, the CDR3 is TGTGCCAGCAGTGAAGCGCTTATGGCCCAGGGCCAGCATTTT. Drawing the rest from reference TRBV2 and TRBJ1-5, the complete variable domain is EPEVTQTPSHQVTQMGQEVILRCVPISNHLYFYWYRQILGQKVEFLVSFYNNEISEKSEIFDDQFSVERPDGSNFTLKIRSTKLEDSAMYFCASSEALMAQGQHFGDGTRLSIL.

The rearrangement uses TRBV30 and TRBJ1-3; perhaps TRBD1 as D (5 bases). With 1 base removed from V and 0 bases from J, the gap between germline ends came to 7 bases. CDR3 size: 14 residues. Per the germline V gene, CDR1 is GTSNPN and CDR2 is SVGIG (reference sequence). The CDR3 DNA follows: TGTGCCTGGAGTGAGGGGATCTCTGGAAACACCATATATTTT. Protein product: CAWSEGISGNTIYF.

This CDR3 is CATAGLEDGQPQHF. DNA for the CDR3: TGTGCCACCGCGGGGTTGGAGGACGGTCAGCCCCAGCATTTT. This rearrangement joins TRBV10-3 to TRBJ1-5; D gene uncertain. From germline, CDR1 is ENHRY and CDR2 SYGVKD. CDR3 length: 14 amino acids. The germline V and J ends were trimmed by 10 bases and 6 bases, with 19 bases remaining between them.

The V call is TRBV3-1 (or the pseudogene TRBV3-2), the J call TRBJ2-5, with 8 bases identical to TRBD2. V was clipped by 1 base and J by 2 bases; unmatched bases: 6. The length of the CDR3 is 16 residues. Germline V gives CDR1 LGHDT, CDR2 YNNKEL (reference sequence). CDR3 residues: CASSQVSGKMQETQYF. CDR3 bases: TGTGCCAGCAGCCAAGTTAGCGGGAAGATGCAAGAGACCCAGTACTTC.

This clone came up a few times. The V gene is TRBV5-1, the J gene TRBJ1-4; possible D gene TRBD1, 6 bases. This CDR3 is built from 14 residues. V lost 2 bases, J lost 8 bases, and 13 bases lay in between. Germline V gene sequence: CDR1 SGHRS, CDR2 YFSETQ. DNA of the CDR3: TGCGCCAGCAGCTTAGGACAGAATAGCGAAAAACTGTTTTTT. It yields the protein CASSLGQNSEKLFF. Full variable domain (outside the CDR3, taken from reference TRBV5-1 and TRBJ1-4): KAGVTQTPRYLIKTRGQQVTLSCSPISGHRSVSWYQQTPGQGLQFLFEYFSETQRNKGNFPGRFSGRQFSNSRSEMNVSTLELGDSALYLCASSLGQNSEKLFFGSGTQLSVL.

The chain is built from TRBV7-6 and TRBJ2-2; D may be TRBD1 (5 bases). This CDR3 has 16 amino acids. The V and J ends lost 2 bases and 1 base respectively, with 11 bases between them. CDR1 is SGHVS and CDR2 is FNYEAQ in the germline V gene. Here the CDR3 DNA reads TGTGCCAGCAGCTTATCTCCCCAGGGGAACACCGGGGAGCTGTTTTTT. Protein sequence: CASSLSPQGNTGELFF.

This chain joins TRBV7-9 and TRBJ2-7; D gene unclear. CDR3 length: 11 amino acids. Trimming took off 5 bases at V and 5 bases at J, with 7 bases between the two ends. The germline CDR1 and CDR2 sequences are SEHNR and FQNEAQ (reference sequence). The CDR3 DNA sequence: TGTGCCAGCAGCCCACTCCACGAGCAGTACTTC. Its translation: CASSPLHEQYF.

V is TRBV6-5 and J is TRBJ2-2; 9 bases match TRBD1. The CDR3 is made up of 15 amino acids. The germline V gene has CDR1 MNHEY and CDR2 SVGAGI. Unmatched junction bases numbered 7, after V lost 7 bases and J lost 4 bases. CDR3 DNA: TGTGCCAGCATCCGGGACAGGGTCTCCACCGGGGAGCTGTTTTTT. Protein sequence: CASIRDRVSTGELFF.

This rearrangement joins TRBV7-3 to TRBJ2-1, with D possibly being TRBD1 (5 bases). The CDR3 is 15 residues long. Germline CDR1 and CDR2: SGHTA and FQGTGA. V lost 4 bases and J 7 bases, leaving 17 bases between the germline ends. The CDR3 DNA sequence: TGTGCCAGCAGCTCTAACAGAGACAGTCGTAATGAGCAGTTCTTC. It specifies CASSSNRDSRNEQFF.

V gene TRBV6-2 or TRBV6-3 combines with J gene TRBJ1-5; 7 positions match TRBD1. Trimming took 4 bases from V and 0 from J; bases not matched to a gene: 9. The germline CDR1 and CDR2 sequences are MNHEY and SVGEGT. The CDR3 totals 17 residues. CDR3 sequence: CASSFPPTGDSNQPQHF. The CDR3 DNA sequence: TGTGCCAGCAGTTTCCCCCCAACAGGGGATAGCAATCAGCCCCAGCATTTT.

This clone was seen just once. The chain carries TRBV11-2 and TRBJ2-1; D unclear. The V and J ends lost 7 bases and 7 bases respectively, with 17 bases between them. The CDR3 is made up of 14 amino acids. Germline CDR1 is SGHAT and CDR2 is FQNNGV. CDR3 sequence: CASTFLSGRNEQFF. The CDR3 DNA is TGTGCCAGCACATTCTTGTCGGGTAGGAATGAGCAGTTCTTC.

V usage is TRBV9 and J usage is TRBJ2-6; maybe TRBD2 (6 bases). The germline V gene has CDR1 SGDLS and CDR2 YYNGEE. The CDR3 is made up of 15 amino acids. Trimming stripped 6 bases from V and 2 bases from J, with 12 bases between. This CDR3 reads CASNLGGTGANVLTF. CDR3 in DNA: TGTGCCAGCAACCTAGGAGGGACTGGGGCCAACGTCCTGACTTTC.

About this clone itself: This same CDR3 is encoded by further DNA sequences in the sample. The rearrangement joins TRBV6-2 or TRBV6-3 to TRBJ2-2; D possibly corresponds to TRBD1 (5 bases). Per the germline V gene, CDR1 is MNHEY and CDR2 is SVGEGT. V lost 6 bases to trimming and J lost 1 base, with 12 bases between them. The CDR3 consists of 15 residues. This chain's CDR3 is CASSSGHLNTGELFF. In DNA form, the CDR3 reads TGTGCCAGCAGCTCCGGACACCTGAACACCGGGGAGCTGTTTTTT.

The chain recombines TRBV12-3 or TRBV12-4 with TRBJ1-5, with D possibly TRBD1 on 6 matching bases. This CDR3 has 13 amino acids. V lost 5 bases, J lost 7 bases, and 12 bases lay in between. The CDR3, as DNA: TGTGCCAGCAGTATATACAGGGTACAGCCCCAGCATTTT. Encoded protein: CASSIYRVQPQHF.

The chain carries TRBV7-8 and TRBJ1-2, with D hard to call. CDR1 SGHVS and CDR2 FQNEAQ come from the germline V gene. V was pared by 1 base and J by 6 bases, with 12 bases between. The CDR3 is 14 amino acids. The DNA of the CDR3 is TGTGCCAGCAGCTTAGGGGCCGATTATAATGGCTACACCTTC. It translates to CASSLGADYNGYTF. Using reference TRBV7-8 and TRBJ1-2 for the parts outside the CDR3, the full variable domain is GAGVSQSPRYKVAKRGQDVALRCDPISGHVSLFWYQQALGQGPEFLTYFQNEAQLDKSGLPSDRFFAERPEGSVSTLKIQRTQQEDSAVYLCASSLGADYNGYTFGSGTRLTVV.

The rearrangement joins TRBV6-5 to TRBJ1-2, with no clear D. In germline, CDR1 is MNHEY, CDR2 SVGAGI. This CDR3 is 14 amino acids long. V lost 0 bases, J lost 1 base, and 6 bases lay in between. Here the CDR3 DNA reads TGTGCCAGCAGTTACTCTCAAATTAACTATGGCTACACCTTC. Its protein is CASSYSQINYGYTF.

The chain recombines TRBV3-1 (or the pseudogene TRBV3-2) with TRBJ2-6; tentatively, D is TRBD1 (6 bases). CDR1 is LGHDT, CDR2 YNNKEL, per germline (reference sequence). This CDR3 region has 18 residues. V lost 0 bases to trimming and J lost 1 base, with 13 bases between them. CDR3 coding DNA: TGTGCCAGCAGCCAAGACCCAGGGGTCTTTTCTGGGGCCAACGTCCTGACTTTC. It encodes CASSQDPGVFSGANVLTF.

With respect to this clone: A read error may produce the germline difference seen at one junction end. The J gene is TRBJ1-1, the V gene TRBV5-1; D is unclear. CDR3 length equals 12 residues. In germline, CDR1 is SGHRS, CDR2 YFSETQ. The chain's CDR3 is CASSYGESEAFF. DNA for the CDR3: TGTGCCAGCAGCTACGGGGAGTCCGAAGCTTTCTTT.

This clone appeared once. This chain connects TRBV18 to TRBJ2-2; possible D gene TRBD2, 6 bases. CDR3 length: 16 residues. Per the germline V gene, CDR1 is KGHSH and CDR2 is LQKENI. Trimming left V 1 base short and J 4 bases short, with 13 bases between. CDR3 nucleotides: TGTGCCAGCTCACCACTCGTTGGGGGGACCACCGGGGAGCTGTTTTTT. It encodes CASSPLVGGTTGELFF.

This clone was counted many times. This chain uses TRBV21-1 with TRBJ2-7; TRBD1 is the table's D call, not checked against the DNA. TRBV21-1 is given as a pseudogene. The CDR3 contains 16 residues. The CDR3 here is CASSKVSRALLYEQYV. In DNA form, the CDR3 reads TGTGCCAGCAGCAAAGTGAGCAGGGCTCTCCTCTACGAGCAGTACGTC.

The chain has TRBV7-9 and TRBJ2-3, with 15 bases aligning to TRBD2. The CDR3 extends over 16 amino acids. The ends lost 3 bases at V and 6 bases at J; junction bases unmatched: 4. Germline V gives CDR1 SEHNR, CDR2 FQNEAQ (reference sequence). Here the CDR3 DNA reads TGTGCCAGCAGCTTGGGACTAGCGGGGGGTTGGGATACGCAGTATTTT. This encodes CASSLGLAGGWDTQYF.

This clone turned up a few times. J is TRBJ1-2 and V is TRBV19; 8 positions match TRBD1. CDR3 length: 12 amino acids. The germline gives CDR1 LNHDA, CDR2 SQIVND (reference sequence). V lost 7 bases and J lost 7; bases outside the gene matches: 5. CDR3 nucleotides: TGTGCCAGTACCGGGACAGGTATTGGCTACACCTTC. It encodes CASTGTGIGYTF.

The rearrangement joins TRBV29-1 to TRBJ2-7; tentatively, D is TRBD1 (7 bases). Looked up from germline, CDR1 is SQVTM and CDR2 is ANQGSEA. Trimming pared 5 bases from V and 0 bases from J, leaving 14 bases between. The CDR3 totals 14 residues. CDR3 sequence reads: CSVRRGRSSYEQYF. CDR3 coding DNA: TGCAGCGTTCGGAGGGGGCGAAGCTCCTACGAGCAGTACTTC.